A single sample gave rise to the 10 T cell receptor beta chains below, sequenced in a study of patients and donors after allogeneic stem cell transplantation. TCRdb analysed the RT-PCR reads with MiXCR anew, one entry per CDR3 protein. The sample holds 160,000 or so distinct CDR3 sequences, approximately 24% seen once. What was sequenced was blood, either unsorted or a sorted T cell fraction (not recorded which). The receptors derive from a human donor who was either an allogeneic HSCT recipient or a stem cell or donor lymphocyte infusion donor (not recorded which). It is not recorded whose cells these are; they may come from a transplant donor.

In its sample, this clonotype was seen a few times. The CDR3 here is CASSLVVLAGLNTGELFF. The CDR3 DNA sequence: TGCGCCAGCAGCTTGGTGGTTCTAGCGGGGTTGAACACCGGGGAGCTGTTTTTT. The chain is built from TRBV5-1 and TRBJ2-2; 9 bases are shared with TRBD2. CDR3 length: 18 residues. Germline V gives CDR1 SGHRS, CDR2 YFSETQ. Trimming cost V 0 bases and J 1 base; bases outside gene matches: 7.

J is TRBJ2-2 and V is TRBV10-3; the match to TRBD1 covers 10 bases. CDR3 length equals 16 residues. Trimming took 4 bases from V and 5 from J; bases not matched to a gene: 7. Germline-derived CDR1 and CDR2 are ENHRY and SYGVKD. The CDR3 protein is CAISGPGTGETGELFF. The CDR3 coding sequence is TGTGCCATCAGTGGACCTGGGACAGGGGAAACCGGGGAGCTGTTTTTT.

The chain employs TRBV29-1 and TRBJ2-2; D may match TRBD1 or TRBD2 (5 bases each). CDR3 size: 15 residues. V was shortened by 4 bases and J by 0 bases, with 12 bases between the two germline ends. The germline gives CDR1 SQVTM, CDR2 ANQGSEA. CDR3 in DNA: TGCAGCGTTGGTCCCGGGGCCCCGAACACCGGGGAGCTGTTTTTT. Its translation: CSVGPGAPNTGELFF.

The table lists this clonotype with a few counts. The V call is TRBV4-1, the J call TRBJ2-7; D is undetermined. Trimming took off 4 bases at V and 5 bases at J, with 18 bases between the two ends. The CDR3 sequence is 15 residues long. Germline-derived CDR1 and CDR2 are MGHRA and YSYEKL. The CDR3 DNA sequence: TGCGCCAGCAGCCGGGTGGCCGGGTCCACGCACGAGCAGTACTTC. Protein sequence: CASSRVAGSTHEQYF.

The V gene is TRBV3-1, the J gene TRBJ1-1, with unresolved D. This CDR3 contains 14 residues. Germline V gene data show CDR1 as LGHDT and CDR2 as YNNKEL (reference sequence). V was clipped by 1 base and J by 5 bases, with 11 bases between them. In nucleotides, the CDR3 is TGTGCCAGCAGCCAAGGACCGAGTGGAACTGAAGCTTTCTTT. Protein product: CASSQGPSGTEAFF.

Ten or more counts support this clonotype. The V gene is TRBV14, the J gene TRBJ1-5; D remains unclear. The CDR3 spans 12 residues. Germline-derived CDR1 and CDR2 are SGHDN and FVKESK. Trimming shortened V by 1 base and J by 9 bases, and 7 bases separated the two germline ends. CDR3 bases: TGTGCCAGCAGCCAAGGGGGAGGGCCCCAGCATTTT. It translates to CASSQGGGPQHF.

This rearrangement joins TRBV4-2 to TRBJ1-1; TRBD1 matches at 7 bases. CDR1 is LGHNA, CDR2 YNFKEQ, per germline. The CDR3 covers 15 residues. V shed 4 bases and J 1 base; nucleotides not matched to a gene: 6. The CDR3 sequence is CASSLEQGKNTEAFF. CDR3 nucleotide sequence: TGTGCCAGCAGCCTCGAACAGGGGAAGAACACTGAAGCTTTCTTT.

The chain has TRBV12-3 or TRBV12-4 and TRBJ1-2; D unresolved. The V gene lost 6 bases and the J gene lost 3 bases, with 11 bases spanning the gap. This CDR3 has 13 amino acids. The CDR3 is CASRRNGDYGYTF. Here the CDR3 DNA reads TGTGCCAGCAGACGTAACGGAGACTATGGCTACACCTTC.

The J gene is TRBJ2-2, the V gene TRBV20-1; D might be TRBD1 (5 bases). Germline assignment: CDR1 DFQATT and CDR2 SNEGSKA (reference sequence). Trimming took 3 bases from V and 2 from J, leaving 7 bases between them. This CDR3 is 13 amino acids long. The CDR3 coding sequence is TGCAGTGCTAGCAGGGCAAACACCGGGGAGCTGTTTTTT. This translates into CSASRANTGELFF.

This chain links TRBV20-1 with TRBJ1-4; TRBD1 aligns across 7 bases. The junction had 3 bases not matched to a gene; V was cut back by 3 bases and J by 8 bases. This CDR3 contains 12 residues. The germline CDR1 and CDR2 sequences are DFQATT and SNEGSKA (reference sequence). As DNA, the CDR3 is TGCAGTGCTAGGAAGGGGGCGGAAAAACTGTTTTTT. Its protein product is CSARKGAEKLFF.